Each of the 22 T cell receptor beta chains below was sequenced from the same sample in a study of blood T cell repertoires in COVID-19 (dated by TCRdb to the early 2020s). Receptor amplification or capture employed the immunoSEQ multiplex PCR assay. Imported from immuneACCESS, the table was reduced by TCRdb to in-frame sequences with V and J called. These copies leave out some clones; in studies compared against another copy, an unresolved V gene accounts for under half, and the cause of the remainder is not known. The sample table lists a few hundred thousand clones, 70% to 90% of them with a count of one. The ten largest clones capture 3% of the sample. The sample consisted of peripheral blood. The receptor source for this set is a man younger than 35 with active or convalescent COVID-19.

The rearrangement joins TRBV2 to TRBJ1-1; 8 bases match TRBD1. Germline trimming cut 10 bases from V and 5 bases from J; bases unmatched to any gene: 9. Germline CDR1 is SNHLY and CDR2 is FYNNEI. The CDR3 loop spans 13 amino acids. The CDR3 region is CATSTGDGTEAFF. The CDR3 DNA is TGTGCCACGTCGACAGGGGACGGAACTGAAGCTTTCTTT.

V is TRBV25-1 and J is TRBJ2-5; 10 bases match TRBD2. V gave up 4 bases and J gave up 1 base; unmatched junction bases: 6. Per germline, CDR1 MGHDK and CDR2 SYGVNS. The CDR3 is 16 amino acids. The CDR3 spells CASSGLAGAIQETQYF. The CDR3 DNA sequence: TGTGCCAGCAGTGGCCTAGCGGGAGCCATCCAAGAGACCCAGTACTTC. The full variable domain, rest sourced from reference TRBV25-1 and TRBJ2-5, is EADIYQTPRYLVIGTGKKITLECSQTMGHDKMYWYQQDPGMELHLIHYSYGVNSTEKGDLSSESTVSRIRTEHFPLTLESARPSHTSQYLCASSGLAGAIQETQYFGPGTRLLVL.

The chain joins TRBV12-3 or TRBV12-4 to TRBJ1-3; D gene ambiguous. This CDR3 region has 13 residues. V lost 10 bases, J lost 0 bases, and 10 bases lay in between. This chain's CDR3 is CANGRDSGNTIYF. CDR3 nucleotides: TGTGCCAACGGACGGGACTCTGGAAACACCATATATTTT.

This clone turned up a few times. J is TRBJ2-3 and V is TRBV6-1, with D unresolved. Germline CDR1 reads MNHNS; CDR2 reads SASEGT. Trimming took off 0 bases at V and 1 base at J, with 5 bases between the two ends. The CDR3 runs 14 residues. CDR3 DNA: TGTGCCAGCAGTGAAGCGGCGGGCACAGATACGCAGTATTTT. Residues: CASSEAAGTDTQYF.

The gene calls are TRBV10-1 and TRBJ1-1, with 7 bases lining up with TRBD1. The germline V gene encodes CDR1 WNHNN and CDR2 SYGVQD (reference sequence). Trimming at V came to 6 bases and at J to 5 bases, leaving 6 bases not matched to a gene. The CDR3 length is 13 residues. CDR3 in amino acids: CASSDRAGTEAFF. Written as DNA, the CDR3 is TGCGCCAGCAGCGACAGGGCAGGGACTGAAGCTTTCTTT.

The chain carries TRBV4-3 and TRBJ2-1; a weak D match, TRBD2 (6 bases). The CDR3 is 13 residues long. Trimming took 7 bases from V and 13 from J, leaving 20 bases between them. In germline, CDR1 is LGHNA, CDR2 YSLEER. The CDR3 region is CASKTYLGGPQFF. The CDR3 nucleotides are TGCGCCAGCAAGACCTACTTGGGGGGTCCTCAGTTCTTC.

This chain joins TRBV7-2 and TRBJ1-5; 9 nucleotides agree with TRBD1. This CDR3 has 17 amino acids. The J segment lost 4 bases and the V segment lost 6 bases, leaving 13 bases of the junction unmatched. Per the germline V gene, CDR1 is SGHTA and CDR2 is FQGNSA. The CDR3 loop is CASSPRGWTGVNQPQHF. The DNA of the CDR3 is TGTGCCAGCAGTCCCCGAGGTTGGACAGGGGTTAATCAGCCCCAGCATTTT.

CDR3 residues: CASSKGPRQGEHQPQHF. CDR3 in DNA: TGTGCCAGTAGTAAAGGTCCGAGACAGGGGGAGCATCAGCCCCAGCATTTT. This chain joins TRBV19 and TRBJ1-5; TRBD1 matches 9 bases. Per the germline V gene, CDR1 is LNHDA and CDR2 is SQIVND (reference sequence). Trimming took 4 bases from V and 5 from J; bases not matched to a gene: 12. The CDR3 covers 17 residues.

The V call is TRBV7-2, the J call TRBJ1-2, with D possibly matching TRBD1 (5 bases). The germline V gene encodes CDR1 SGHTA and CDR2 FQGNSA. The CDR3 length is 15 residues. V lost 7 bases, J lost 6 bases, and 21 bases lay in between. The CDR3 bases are TGTGCCAGCACCGCACTGGGGGGGAGGGGACATGGCTACACCTTC. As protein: CASTALGGRGHGYTF.

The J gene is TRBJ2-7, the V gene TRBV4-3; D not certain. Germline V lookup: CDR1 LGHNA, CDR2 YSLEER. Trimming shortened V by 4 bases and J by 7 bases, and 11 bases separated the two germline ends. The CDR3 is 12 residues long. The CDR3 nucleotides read TGCGCCAGCAGCCCTCGCCCGGTGGAGCAGTACTTC. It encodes CASSPRPVEQYF.

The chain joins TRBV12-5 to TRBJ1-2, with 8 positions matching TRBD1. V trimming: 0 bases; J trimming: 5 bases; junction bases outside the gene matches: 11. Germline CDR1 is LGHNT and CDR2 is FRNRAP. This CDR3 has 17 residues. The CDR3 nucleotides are TGTGCTAGTGGTTTGGTACTCCTAGGACAGGGAACTTATGGCTACACCTTC. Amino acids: CASGLVLLGQGTYGYTF.

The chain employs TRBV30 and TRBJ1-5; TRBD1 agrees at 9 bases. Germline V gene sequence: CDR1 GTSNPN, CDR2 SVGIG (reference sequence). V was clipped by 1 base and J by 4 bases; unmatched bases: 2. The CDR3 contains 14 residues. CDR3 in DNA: TGTGCCTGGAGTGCGGGACAGGGAAATCAGCCCCAGCATTTT. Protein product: CAWSAGQGNQPQHF.

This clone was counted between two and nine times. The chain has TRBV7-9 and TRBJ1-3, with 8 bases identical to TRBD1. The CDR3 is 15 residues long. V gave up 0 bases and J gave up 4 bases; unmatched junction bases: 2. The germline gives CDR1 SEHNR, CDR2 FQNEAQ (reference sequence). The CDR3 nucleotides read TGTGCCAGCAGCTTAGCGGACAGGGTCGGAAACACCATATATTTT. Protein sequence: CASSLADRVGNTIYF.

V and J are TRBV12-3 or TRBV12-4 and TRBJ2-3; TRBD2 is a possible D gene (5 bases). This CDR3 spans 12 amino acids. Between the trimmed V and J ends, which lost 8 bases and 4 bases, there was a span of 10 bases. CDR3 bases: TGTGCCAGCGGCGGGTACCCAGATACGCAGTATTTT. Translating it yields CASGGYPDTQYF.

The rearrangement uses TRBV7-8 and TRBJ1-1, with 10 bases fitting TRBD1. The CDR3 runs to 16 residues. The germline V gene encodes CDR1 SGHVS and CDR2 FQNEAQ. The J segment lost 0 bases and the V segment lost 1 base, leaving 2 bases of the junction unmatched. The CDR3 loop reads CASSLVGTGVNTEAFF. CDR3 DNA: TGTGCCAGCAGCTTAGTGGGGACAGGGGTGAACACTGAAGCTTTCTTT. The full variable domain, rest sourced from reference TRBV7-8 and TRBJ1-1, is GAGVSQSPRYKVAKRGQDVALRCDPISGHVSLFWYQQALGQGPEFLTYFQNEAQLDKSGLPSDRFFAERPEGSVSTLKIQRTQQEDSAVYLCASSLVGTGVNTEAFFGQGTRLTVV.

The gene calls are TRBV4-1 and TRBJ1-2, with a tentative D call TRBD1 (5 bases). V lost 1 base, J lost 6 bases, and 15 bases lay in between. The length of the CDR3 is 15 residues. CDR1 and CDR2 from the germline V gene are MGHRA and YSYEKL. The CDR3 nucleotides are TGCGCCAGCAGCCAAGTTCCAGGGCCCCCAGATGGCTACACCTTC. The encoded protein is CASSQVPGPPDGYTF.

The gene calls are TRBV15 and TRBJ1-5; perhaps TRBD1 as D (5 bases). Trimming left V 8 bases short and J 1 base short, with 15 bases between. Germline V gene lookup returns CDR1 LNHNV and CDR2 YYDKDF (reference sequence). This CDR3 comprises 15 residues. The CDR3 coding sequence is TGTGCCACCGAAAAGGGGATGGGGAGCAATCAGCCCCAGCATTTT. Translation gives CATEKGMGSNQPQHF.

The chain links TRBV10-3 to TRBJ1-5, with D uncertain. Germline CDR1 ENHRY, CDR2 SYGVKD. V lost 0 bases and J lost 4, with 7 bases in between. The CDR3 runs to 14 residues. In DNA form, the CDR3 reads TGTGCCATCAGTGAGTCACCGGGGAATCAGCCCCAGCATTTT. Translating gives CAISESPGNQPQHF.

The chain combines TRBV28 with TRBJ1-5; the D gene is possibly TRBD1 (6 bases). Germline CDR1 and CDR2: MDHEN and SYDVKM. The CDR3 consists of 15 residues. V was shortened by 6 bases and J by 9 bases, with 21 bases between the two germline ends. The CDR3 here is CASSFPTGRVGPQHF. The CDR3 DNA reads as TGTGCCAGCAGCTTCCCTACAGGGCGGGTCGGGCCCCAGCATTTT.

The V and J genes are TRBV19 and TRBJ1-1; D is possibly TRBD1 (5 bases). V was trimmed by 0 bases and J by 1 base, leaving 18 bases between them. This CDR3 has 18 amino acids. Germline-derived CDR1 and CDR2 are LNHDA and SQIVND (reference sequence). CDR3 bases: TGTGCCAGTAGTATAGATGGGGTCAGGGTTGACGGGAACACTGAAGCTTTCTTT. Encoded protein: CASSIDGVRVDGNTEAFF.

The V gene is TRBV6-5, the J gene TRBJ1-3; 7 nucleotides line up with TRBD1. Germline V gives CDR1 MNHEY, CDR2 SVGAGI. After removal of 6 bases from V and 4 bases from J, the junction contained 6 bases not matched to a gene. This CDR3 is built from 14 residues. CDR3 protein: CASSLTGTGNTIYF. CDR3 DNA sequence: TGTGCCAGCAGCCTGACAGGGACGGGAAACACCATATATTTT.

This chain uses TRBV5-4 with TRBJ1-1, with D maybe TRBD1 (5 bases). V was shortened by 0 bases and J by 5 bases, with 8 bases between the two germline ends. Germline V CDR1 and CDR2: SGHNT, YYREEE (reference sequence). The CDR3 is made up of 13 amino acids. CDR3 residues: CASSLGPGTEAFF. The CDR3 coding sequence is TGTGCCAGCAGCTTGGGGCCAGGGACTGAAGCTTTCTTT.